Listed here are 10 T cell receptor beta chains from one sample, sequenced in a study of blood T cell repertoires in COVID-19. Measured with immunoSEQ multiplex PCR; TCRdb has only the in-frame clones, and not every one. The sample shows around 140,000 clones, around 89% of them seen only once. The sequenced sample consisted of peripheral blood. These receptors came from a man in his sixties or seventies with active COVID-19.

The chain uses TRBV4-1 and TRBJ2-3; D is unclear. Trimming removed 2 bases at V and 1 base at J, with 7 bases between. The CDR3 extends over 14 amino acids. The germline CDR1 and CDR2 sequences are MGHRA and YSYEKL. CDR3 sequence (DNA): TGCGCCAGCAGCCAACGTACAGGCACAGATACGCAGTATTTT. Translating gives CASSQRTGTDTQYF.

This clone showed up just a few times. V is TRBV5-1 and J is TRBJ1-1; D call uncertain. Germline CDR1 reads SGHRS; CDR2 reads YFSETQ. The ends were cut back, 0 bases at V and 1 base at J, with 7 bases in the middle. The CDR3 length is 14 residues. The CDR3 DNA follows: TGCGCCAGCAGCTTGGACGCCGGGAACACTGAAGCTTTCTTT. Amino acid sequence: CASSLDAGNTEAFF.

V and J are TRBV30 and TRBJ1-1, with a possible D match to TRBD1 (5 bases). Deletions cut 0 bases from V and 7 bases from J, with 12 bases between. Germline V gene sequence: CDR1 GTSNPN, CDR2 SVGIG (reference sequence). The CDR3 runs to 13 residues. The CDR3 nucleotides read TGTGCCTGGAGTGTAAAGTTGGGGGGTGAAGCTTTCTTT. Amino acids: CAWSVKLGGEAFF.

V and J are TRBV6-5 and TRBJ1-2, with TRBD1 identical over 7 bases. Germline-derived CDR1 and CDR2 are MNHEY and SVGAGI. The CDR3 runs to 13 residues. The V gene end was trimmed by 2 bases and the J gene end by 8 bases; junction bases not matched to a gene: 5. CDR3 loop: CASSYRQGGGYTF. The CDR3 DNA follows: TGTGCCAGCAGTTACAGGCAGGGGGGCGGCTACACCTTC.

The V and J genes are TRBV7-9 and TRBJ1-1; D not resolved. The V gene lost 1 base and the J gene lost 8 bases, with 11 bases spanning the gap. From germline, CDR1 is SEHNR and CDR2 FQNEAQ (reference sequence). The CDR3 totals 13 residues. CDR3 in DNA: TGTGCCAGCAGCTTAGAGGCACAGACAGAAGCTTTCTTT. It translates to CASSLEAQTEAFF.

The chain carries TRBV5-8 and TRBJ2-7; 11 nucleotides line up with TRBD2. The CDR3 is 16 amino acids. V was pared by 0 bases and J by 2 bases, with 4 bases of the junction left unmatched. CDR1 and CDR2 (germline): SGHTS, YDEGEE. The CDR3 nucleotides read TGTGCCAGCAGCTTGGACCTAGCGGGAGGCACCTACGAGCAGTACTTC. As protein: CASSLDLAGGTYEQYF.

The V call is TRBV28, the J call TRBJ1-2, with D possibly being TRBD1 (5 bases). Germline loops: CDR1 MDHEN, CDR2 SYDVKM. Trimming took 9 bases from V and 1 from J, leaving 9 bases between them. There are 12 residues in the CDR3. The CDR3 spells CASKDSNYGYTF. The CDR3 nucleotides are TGTGCCAGTAAAGACAGTAACTATGGCTACACCTTC.

The chain has TRBV9 and TRBJ2-2, with D possibly being TRBD1 (5 bases). Between the trimmed V and J ends, which lost 0 bases and 1 base, there was a span of 10 bases. The germline V gene encodes CDR1 SGDLS and CDR2 YYNGEE. The CDR3 contains 16 residues. CDR3 sequence reads: CASSVEGQVNTGELFF. Written as DNA, the CDR3 is TGTGCCAGCAGCGTAGAGGGGCAGGTGAACACCGGGGAGCTGTTTTTT.

Only one count was recorded for this clone. The rearrangement uses TRBV7-3 and TRBJ2-3; 13 bases line up with TRBD2. V shed 5 bases and J 2 bases; nucleotides not matched to a gene: 4. Germline loops: CDR1 SGHTA, CDR2 FQGTGA. The CDR3 loop spans 16 amino acids. The CDR3 loop reads CASSPGTSGTTDTQYF. CDR3 in DNA: TGTGCCAGCAGCCCGGGGACTAGCGGGACCACAGATACGCAGTATTTT.

The chain couples TRBV28 to TRBJ2-3; D is possibly TRBD1 (5 bases). The V end was cut by 6 bases, the J end by 3 bases, with 19 bases between. Per germline, CDR1 MDHEN and CDR2 SYDVKM. The CDR3 is made up of 16 amino acids. CDR3 amino acids: CASSSPGRKGTDTQYF. The CDR3 bases are TGTGCCAGCAGCTCCCCTGGCCGAAAGGGGACAGATACGCAGTATTTT.